The 27 T cell receptor beta chains below come from one sample, sequenced in a study of blood T cell repertoires in COVID-19. Using immunoSEQ multiplex PCR, the repertoire was profiled, and TCRdb retains in-frame clones only, with some absent. Of 200,000 to 300,000 clones listed, around 90% are singletons. Sequencing was performed on peripheral blood. Every receptor here comes from a man younger than 40 with COVID-19, enrolled during active disease.

V and J are TRBV19 and TRBJ1-3; 7 bases are a match to TRBD1. The CDR3 sequence is 16 residues long. V shed 4 bases, J shed 0 bases, and the junction held 6 bases outside the gene matches. CDR1 and CDR2 (germline): LNHDA, SQIVND (reference sequence). CDR3 amino acids: CASSKPGTDSGNTIYF. The CDR3 DNA reads TGTGCCAGTAGTAAACCCGGGACAGACTCTGGAAACACCATATATTTT.

This rearrangement joins TRBV6-2 or TRBV6-3 to TRBJ1-1, with TRBD1 matching over 10 bases. V was clipped by 4 bases and J by 3 bases; unmatched bases: 8. The CDR3 sequence is 16 residues long. Germline CDR1 and CDR2: MNHEY and SVGEGT. CDR3: CASSSTGQGRDTEAFF. CDR3 nucleotides: TGTGCCAGCAGTTCAACGGGACAGGGGAGAGACACTGAAGCTTTCTTT.

The chain is built from TRBV6-6 and TRBJ2-1, with a tentative D call TRBD2 (6 bases). V was shortened by 6 bases and J by 4 bases, with 25 bases between the two germline ends. CDR3 length equals 18 residues. The V gene's germline CDR1 is MNHNY and CDR2 SVGAGI (reference sequence). CDR3 sequence reads: CASRRRGFEGGSYNEQFF. DNA for the CDR3: TGTGCCAGCAGGCGAAGGGGTTTTGAGGGAGGTTCGTACAATGAGCAGTTCTTC.

The chain combines TRBV6-4 with TRBJ1-1; no clear D gene. Trimming pared 0 bases from V and 1 base from J, leaving 6 bases between. Germline lookup yields CDR1 MRHNA and CDR2 SNTAGT. The CDR3 extends over 14 amino acids. Written as DNA, the CDR3 is TGTGCCAGCAGTGACTCGTCAGAGAACACTGAAGCTTTCTTT. As protein: CASSDSSENTEAFF.

This clone was counted once. The rearrangement uses TRBV2 and TRBJ2-5; D call uncertain. This CDR3 is 13 amino acids long. Germline lookup yields CDR1 SNHLY and CDR2 FYNNEI. The V end was cut by 5 bases, the J end by 7 bases, with 14 bases between. CDR3 amino acids: CASSPPISRTQYF. The DNA of the CDR3 is TGTGCCAGCAGTCCCCCGATTAGCAGGACCCAGTACTTC. Full variable domain (missing parts from reference TRBV2 and TRBJ2-5): EPEVTQTPSHQVTQMGQEVILRCVPISNHLYFYWYRQILGQKVEFLVSFYNNEISEKSEIFDDQFSVERPDGSNFTLKIRSTKLEDSAMYFCASSPPISRTQYFGPGTRLLVL.

The chain is built from TRBV5-4 and TRBJ2-1, with D tentatively TRBD1 (6 bases). V shed 4 bases and J shed 7 bases, with 15 bases lying between them. This CDR3 spans 14 amino acids. From germline, CDR1 is SGHNT and CDR2 YYREEE (reference sequence). CDR3 amino acids: CASSPLDRLNEQFF. As DNA, the CDR3 is TGTGCCAGCAGCCCCCTAGACAGGCTGAATGAGCAGTTCTTC.

In DNA, the CDR3 is TGTGCCAGCAGCAACCGGGACACAGTAGAGACCCAGTACTTC. As protein: CASSNRDTVETQYF. This chain joins TRBV5-6 and TRBJ2-5, with a possible D match to TRBD1 (6 bases). V lost 4 bases, J lost 4 bases, and 14 bases lay in between. This CDR3 is built from 14 residues. CDR1 SGHDT and CDR2 YYEEEE come from the germline V gene. Together with reference TRBV5-6 and TRBJ2-5, the CDR3 gives the full variable domain: DAGVTQSPTHLIKTRGQQVTLRCSPKSGHDTVSWYQQALGQGPQFIFQYYEEEERQRGNFPDRFSGHQFPNYSSELNVNALLLGDSALYLCASSNRDTVETQYFGPGTRLLVL.

The V call is TRBV2, the J call TRBJ2-4, with D perhaps matching TRBD2 (6 bases). V dropped 4 bases and J dropped 1 base, with 17 bases sitting between them. CDR3 length: 17 amino acids. Germline assignment: CDR1 SNHLY and CDR2 FYNNEI. The CDR3 coding sequence is TGTGCCAGCAGTGGTTTGTCGGGAGCAGCGGCCAAAAACATTCAGTACTTC. Its protein is CASSGLSGAAAKNIQYF.

As for this clone: Other DNA sequences within the sample encode an identical CDR3. The chain recombines TRBV5-6 with TRBJ2-3; 8 bases are a match to TRBD1. The CDR3 has 14 amino acids. Germline assignment: CDR1 SGHDT and CDR2 YYEEEE. The V gene end was trimmed by 5 bases and the J gene end by 7 bases; junction bases not matched to a gene: 9. The CDR3 DNA sequence: TGTGCCAGCAGTTCTGGACAGGGATGGAATACGCAGTATTTT. It translates to CASSSGQGWNTQYF.

This clone appeared once. The chain couples TRBV19 to TRBJ1-2, with TRBD1 identical over 7 bases. The germline V gene encodes CDR1 LNHDA and CDR2 SQIVND (reference sequence). The CDR3 length is 13 residues. The V and J ends lost 9 bases and 8 bases, in that order; junction bases with no gene match: 12. The CDR3 loop reads CASRDREGGGYTF. Here the CDR3 DNA reads TGTGCCAGCCGCGACAGGGAAGGGGGCGGCTACACCTTC.

The chain employs TRBV2 and TRBJ2-1, with 8 bases fitting TRBD1. J was trimmed by 6 bases and V by 5 bases; bases with no gene match: 9. Germline V gives CDR1 SNHLY, CDR2 FYNNEI. The CDR3 totals 15 residues. This chain's CDR3 is CASSSGQGLPNEQFF. The CDR3, as DNA: TGTGCCAGCAGTTCCGGACAGGGCCTCCCCAATGAGCAGTTCTTC. Filled out from reference TRBV2 and TRBJ2-1, the complete variable domain reads EPEVTQTPSHQVTQMGQEVILRCVPISNHLYFYWYRQILGQKVEFLVSFYNNEISEKSEIFDDQFSVERPDGSNFTLKIRSTKLEDSAMYFCASSSGQGLPNEQFFGPGTRLTVL.

There are a few counts of this clone. The chain carries TRBV19 and TRBJ1-5; maybe TRBD1 (6 bases). The CDR3 totals 12 residues. Germline V gives CDR1 LNHDA, CDR2 SQIVND (reference sequence). Trimming removed 8 bases at V and 4 bases at J, with 9 bases between. CDR3 sequence reads: CASETGNQPQHF. DNA of the CDR3: TGTGCCAGTGAAACAGGGAATCAGCCCCAGCATTTT. The entire variable domain, with the rest obtained from reference TRBV19 and TRBJ1-5, is as follows: DGGITQSPKYLFRKEGQNVTLSCEQNLNHDAMYWYRQDPGQGLRLIYYSQIVNDFQKGDIAEGYSVSREKKESFPLTVTSAQKNPTAFYLCASETGNQPQHFGDGTRLSIL.

The chain has TRBV27 and TRBJ2-3; the D gene is possibly TRBD2 (7 bases). CDR1 and CDR2 from the germline V gene are MNHEY and SMNVEV (reference sequence). V lost 1 base to trimming and J lost 3 bases, with 17 bases between them. CDR3 size: 17 residues. In DNA form, the CDR3 reads TGTGCCAGCAGTTTATTGGGAGGGGGGGCCGTGACAGATACGCAGTATTTT. The encoded protein is CASSLLGGGAVTDTQYF.

The chain links TRBV27 to TRBJ1-2, with D hard to call. The CDR3 runs 13 residues. Germline lookup yields CDR1 MNHEY and CDR2 SMNVEV (reference sequence). The V end lost 2 bases, the J end lost 5 bases, and 9 bases lay between the germline ends. In DNA, the CDR3 is TGTGCCAGCAGTTTAGGAGGACCTTATGGCTACACCTTC. This codes for CASSLGGPYGYTF.

The rearrangement links TRBV21-1 to TRBJ1-1. TRBV21-1 is classified as a pseudogene. The CDR3 contains 15 residues. The CDR3 loop reads CASSLTRRGNTEAFF. The CDR3 nucleotides are TGTGCCAGCAGCTTAACCCGACGGGGGAACACTGAAGCTTTCTTT.

The chain couples TRBV3-1 (or the pseudogene TRBV3-2) to TRBJ2-2; TRBD2 is a possible D gene (6 bases). V gave up 2 bases and J gave up 0 bases, with 13 bases separating them. In germline, CDR1 is LGHDT, CDR2 YNNKEL (reference sequence). The CDR3 extends over 17 amino acids. The CDR3 nucleotides read TGTGCCAGCAGCCAATATAGCGGTGGTTCGAACACCGGGGAGCTGTTTTTT. This gives the protein CASSQYSGGSNTGELFF.

The rearrangement links TRBV3-1 (or the pseudogene TRBV3-2) to TRBJ1-2; 7 nucleotides agree with TRBD1. Germline values: CDR1 LGHDT, CDR2 YNNKEL (reference sequence). The CDR3 spans 17 residues. The junction had 9 bases not matched to a gene; V was cut back by 0 bases and J by 2 bases. This CDR3 reads CASSQDRGVTGNYGYTF. DNA for the CDR3: TGTGCCAGCAGCCAAGATAGGGGGGTGACAGGGAACTATGGCTACACCTTC.

The chain recombines TRBV29-1 with TRBJ1-2; D unclear. The germline gives CDR1 SQVTM, CDR2 ANQGSEA. The CDR3 spans 11 residues. Trimming pared 3 bases from V and 7 bases from J, leaving 9 bases between. In nucleotides, the CDR3 is TGCAGCGTTGACAGGCCTGGTGGCTACACCTTC. This gives the protein CSVDRPGGYTF. Looking up the rest from reference TRBV29-1 and TRBJ1-2 gives the full variable domain: SAVISQKPSRDICQRGTSLTIQCQVDSQVTMMFWYRQQPGQSLTLIATANQGSEATYESGFVIDKFPISRPNLTFSTLTVSNMSPEDSSIYLCSVDRPGGYTFGSGTRLTVV.

The J gene is TRBJ1-4, the V gene TRBV29-1; perhaps TRBD1 as D (6 bases). Germline assignment: CDR1 SQVTM and CDR2 ANQGSEA. V lost 4 bases to trimming and J lost 4 bases, with 16 bases between them. The CDR3 totals 15 residues. CDR3: CSVGKITGNNEKLFF. In nucleotides, the CDR3 is TGCAGCGTTGGAAAGATTACAGGGAATAATGAAAAACTGTTTTTT.

This clone showed up just once. The chain carries TRBV9 and TRBJ2-1; D may be TRBD1 (5 bases). Trimming removed 1 base at V and 7 bases at J, with 12 bases between. Germline V CDR1 and CDR2: SGDLS, YYNGEE. The length of the CDR3 is 14 residues. CDR3 sequence (DNA): TGTGCCAGCAGCGTAAATAGGGGTGGGAATGAGCAGTTCTTC. Its translation is CASSVNRGGNEQFF.

The CDR3 loop is CASSLEGRQTNYGYTF. The CDR3 DNA sequence: TGCGCCAGCAGCTTGGAGGGTCGACAGACGAACTATGGCTACACCTTC. The chain combines TRBV5-1 with TRBJ1-2; a weak D match, TRBD1 (5 bases). The CDR3 runs to 16 residues. The germline V gene encodes CDR1 SGHRS and CDR2 YFSETQ. Trimming removed 0 bases from V and 2 bases from J, with 14 bases in between.

The genes are TRBV7-9 and TRBJ1-3; D not resolved. This CDR3 is 17 amino acids long. From germline, CDR1 is SEHNR and CDR2 FQNEAQ (reference sequence). V dropped 5 bases and J dropped 2 bases, with 19 bases sitting between them. DNA of the CDR3: TGTGCCAGCAGCAAGGTCGCGGACTCTCTCACTGGAAACACCATATATTTT. Protein sequence: CASSKVADSLTGNTIYF.

The gene calls are TRBV5-6 and TRBJ1-4; 8 bases line up with TRBD1. The germline V gene has CDR1 SGHDT and CDR2 YYEEEE. The V gene end was trimmed by 7 bases and the J gene end by 5 bases; junction bases not matched to a gene: 7. This CDR3 is built from 14 residues. In DNA, the CDR3 is TGTGCCAGCTACCGACAGGGGCAGAATGAAAAACTGTTTTTT. It specifies CASYRQGQNEKLFF.

J is TRBJ1-2 and V is TRBV10-3; perhaps TRBD1 as D (5 bases). V was clipped by 2 bases and J by 8 bases, with 27 bases between them. Germline V gives CDR1 ENHRY, CDR2 SYGVKD. The CDR3 extends over 18 amino acids. The CDR3 DNA reads TGTGCCATCAGTGAGAGGGCCGTAGGTCCTCCCGGGGGGAAGGGCTACACCTTC. Translation: CAISERAVGPPGGKGYTF.

The J gene is TRBJ1-2, the V gene TRBV11-3, with 7 bases fitting TRBD1. There are 17 residues in the CDR3. CDR1 is SGHNT and CDR2 is YENEEA in the germline V gene. The V and J ends lost 4 bases and 0 bases, in that order; junction bases with no gene match: 11. The CDR3 loop reads CASSSSGTASTNYGYTF. The CDR3 nucleotides read TGTGCCAGCAGCTCATCCGGGACAGCCTCTACTAACTATGGCTACACCTTC.

This chain links TRBV7-5 with TRBJ2-7; the D call in the table, TRBD1, was not verified against the DNA. TRBV7-5 corresponds to a pseudogene. CDR3 length: 11 amino acids. CDR3 DNA: TGTGTCACAACTAGGGGGAGCGAGCAGTACTTC. Encoded protein: CVTTRGSEQYF.

This clone was seen a single time. The V and J genes are TRBV5-6 and TRBJ1-6; maybe TRBD1 (5 bases). V lost 4 bases and J lost 7, with 15 bases in between. This CDR3 comprises 15 residues. Germline CDR1 reads SGHDT; CDR2 reads YYEEEE. The CDR3 protein is CASSPRGAGNSPLHF. CDR3 coding DNA: TGTGCCAGCAGCCCAAGAGGAGCAGGGAATTCACCCCTCCACTTT.